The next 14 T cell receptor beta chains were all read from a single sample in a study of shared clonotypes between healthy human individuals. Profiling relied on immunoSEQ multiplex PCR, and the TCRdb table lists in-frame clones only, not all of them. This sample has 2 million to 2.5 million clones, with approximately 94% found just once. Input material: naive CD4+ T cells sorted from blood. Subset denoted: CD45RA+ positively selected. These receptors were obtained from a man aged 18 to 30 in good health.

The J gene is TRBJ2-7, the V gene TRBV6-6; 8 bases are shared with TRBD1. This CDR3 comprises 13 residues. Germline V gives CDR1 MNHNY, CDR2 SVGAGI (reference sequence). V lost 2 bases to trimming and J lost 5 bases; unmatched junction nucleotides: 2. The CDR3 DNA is TGTGCCAGCAGTTACAACAGGGGGGACGAGCAGTACTTC. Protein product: CASSYNRGDEQYF.

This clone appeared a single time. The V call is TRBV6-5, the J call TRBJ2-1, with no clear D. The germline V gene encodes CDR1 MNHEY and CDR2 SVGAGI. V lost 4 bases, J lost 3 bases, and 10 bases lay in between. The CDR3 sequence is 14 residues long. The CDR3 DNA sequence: TGTGCCAGCAGTTTCACGACACTCTACAATGAGCAGTTCTTC. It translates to CASSFTTLYNEQFF.

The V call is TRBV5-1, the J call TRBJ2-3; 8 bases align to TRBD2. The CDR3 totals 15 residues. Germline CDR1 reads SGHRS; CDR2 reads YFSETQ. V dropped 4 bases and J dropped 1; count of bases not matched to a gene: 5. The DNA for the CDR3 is TGCGCCAGCAGCGGAAAGACTAGCGGCACAGATACGCAGTATTTT. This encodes CASSGKTSGTDTQYF. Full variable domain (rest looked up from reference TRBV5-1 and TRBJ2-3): KAGVTQTPRYLIKTRGQQVTLSCSPISGHRSVSWYQQTPGQGLQFLFEYFSETQRNKGNFPGRFSGRQFSNSRSEMNVSTLELGDSALYLCASSGKTSGTDTQYFGPGTRLTVL.

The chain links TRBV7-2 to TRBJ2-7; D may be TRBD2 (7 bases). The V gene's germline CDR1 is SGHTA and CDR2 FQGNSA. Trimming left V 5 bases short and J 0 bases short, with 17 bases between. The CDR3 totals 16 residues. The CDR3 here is CASSLRAGGLSYEQYF. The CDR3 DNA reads TGTGCCAGCAGCCTTAGGGCCGGGGGGCTCTCCTACGAGCAGTACTTC.

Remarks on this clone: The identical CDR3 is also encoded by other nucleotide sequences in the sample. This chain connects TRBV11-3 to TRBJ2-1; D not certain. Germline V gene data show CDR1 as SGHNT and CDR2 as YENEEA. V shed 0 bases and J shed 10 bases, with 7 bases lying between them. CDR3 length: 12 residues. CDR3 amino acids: CASSLEGGEQFF. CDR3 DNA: TGTGCCAGCAGCTTAGAAGGTGGGGAGCAGTTCTTC.

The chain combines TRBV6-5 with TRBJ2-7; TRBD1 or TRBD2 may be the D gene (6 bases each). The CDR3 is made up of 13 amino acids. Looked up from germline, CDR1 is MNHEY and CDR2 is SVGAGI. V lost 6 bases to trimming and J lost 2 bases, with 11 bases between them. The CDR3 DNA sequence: TGTGCCAGCAGGGGGGGCCGAGCCTACGAGCAGTACTTC. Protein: CASRGGRAYEQYF.

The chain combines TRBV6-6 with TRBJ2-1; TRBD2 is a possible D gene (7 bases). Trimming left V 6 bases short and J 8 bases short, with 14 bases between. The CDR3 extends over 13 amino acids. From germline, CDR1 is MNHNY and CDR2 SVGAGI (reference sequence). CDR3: CASRRGGMDEQFF. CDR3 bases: TGTGCCAGCAGAAGGGGGGGGATGGATGAGCAGTTCTTC.

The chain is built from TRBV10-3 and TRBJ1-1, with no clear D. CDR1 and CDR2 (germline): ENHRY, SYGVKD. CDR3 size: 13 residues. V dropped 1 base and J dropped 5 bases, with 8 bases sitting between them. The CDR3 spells CAISEYSDTEAFF. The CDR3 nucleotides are TGTGCCATCAGTGAGTATTCTGATACTGAAGCTTTCTTT.

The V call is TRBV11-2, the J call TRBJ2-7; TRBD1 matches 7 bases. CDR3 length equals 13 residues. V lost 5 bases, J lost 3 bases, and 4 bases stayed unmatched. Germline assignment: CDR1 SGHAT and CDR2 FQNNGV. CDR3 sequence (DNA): TGTGCCAGCAGCGGGGACAGTTTCTACGAGCAGTACTTC. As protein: CASSGDSFYEQYF.

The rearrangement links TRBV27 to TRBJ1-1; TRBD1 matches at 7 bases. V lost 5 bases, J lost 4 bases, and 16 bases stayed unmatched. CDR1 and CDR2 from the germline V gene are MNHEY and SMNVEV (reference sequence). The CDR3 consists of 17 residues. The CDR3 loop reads CASSPQFWKGASTEAFF. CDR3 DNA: TGTGCCAGCAGTCCCCAATTTTGGAAGGGGGCCTCCACTGAAGCTTTCTTT.

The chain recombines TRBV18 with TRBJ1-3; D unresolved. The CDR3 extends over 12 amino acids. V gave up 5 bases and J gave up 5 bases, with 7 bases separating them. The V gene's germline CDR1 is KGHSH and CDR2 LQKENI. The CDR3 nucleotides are TGTGCCAGCTCAGCTGAGAGAAACACCATATATTTT. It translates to CASSAERNTIYF.

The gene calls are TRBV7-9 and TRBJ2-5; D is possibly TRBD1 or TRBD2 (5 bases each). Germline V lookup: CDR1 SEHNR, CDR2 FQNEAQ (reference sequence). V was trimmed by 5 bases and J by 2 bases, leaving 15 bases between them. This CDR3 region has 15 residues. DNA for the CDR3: TGTGCCAGCAGCCCGAGCTGGGGACCGCAAGAGACCCAGTACTTC. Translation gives CASSPSWGPQETQYF. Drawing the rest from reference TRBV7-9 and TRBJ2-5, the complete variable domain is DTGVSQNPRHKITKRGQNVTFRCDPISEHNRLYWYRQTLGQGPEFLTYFQNEAQLEKSRLLSDRFSAERPKGSFSTLEIQRTEQGDSAMYLCASSPSWGPQETQYFGPGTRLLVL.

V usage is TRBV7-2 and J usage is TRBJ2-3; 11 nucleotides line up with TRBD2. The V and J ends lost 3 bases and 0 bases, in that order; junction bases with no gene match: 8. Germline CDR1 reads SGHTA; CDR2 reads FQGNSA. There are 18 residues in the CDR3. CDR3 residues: CASSFSLGLAASTDTQYF. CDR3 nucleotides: TGTGCCAGCAGCTTCTCCTTGGGACTAGCGGCTAGCACAGATACGCAGTATTTT. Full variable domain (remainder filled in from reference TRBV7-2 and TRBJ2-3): GAGVSQSPSNKVTEKGKDVELRCDPISGHTALYWYRQSLGQGLEFLIYFQGNSAPDKSGLPSDRFSAERTGGSVSTLTIQRTQQEDSAVYLCASSFSLGLAASTDTQYFGPGTRLTVL.

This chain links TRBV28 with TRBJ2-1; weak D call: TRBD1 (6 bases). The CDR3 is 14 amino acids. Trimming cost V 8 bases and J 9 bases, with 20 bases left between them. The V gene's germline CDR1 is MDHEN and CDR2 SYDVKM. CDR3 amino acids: CASGGPGANLEQFF. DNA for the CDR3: TGTGCCAGCGGGGGCCCCGGTGCTAATCTTGAGCAGTTCTTC.